The entry that follows covers one T cell receptor beta chain sequence. Trimming cost V 8 bases and J 13 bases; bases outside gene matches: 19. Germline lookup yields CDR1 SGHVS and CDR2 FQNEAQ. CDR3 length: 15 amino acids. This entry comes from a study of control samples from healthy donors and cancer patients. This table comes from immunoSEQ multiplex PCR, and its TCRdb copy is limited to in-frame clones, with some not included. The repertoire holds approximately 100,000 clones, with roughly 78% as singletons. Sequencing was performed on blood. The clonotype originates from a man aged 60 to 75 in good health. The rearrangement joins TRBV7-8 to TRBJ2-5; 10 nucleotides agree with TRBD2. CDR3 nucleotides: TGTGCCAGCGGATTCCAGGCTAGCGGGGGACTCCCCGGGTACTTC. This sequence encodes CASGFQASGGLPGYF.